This T cell receptor (beta chain) is from a study of CD8 T cells in ankylosing spondylitis. The germline V gene has CDR1 DFQATT and CDR2 SNEGSKA (reference sequence). This CDR3 has 15 residues. Quantitative 5'-RACE with molecular barcodes was used to make the TCR beta libraries. TCRdb re-called the 5' RACE reads with MiXCR, one entry per CDR3 protein. The sample carries some 200,000 distinct CDR3 sequences, roughly 12% recorded once. Study-wide results and limits: Reportedly, significant enrichment of disease-linked clones occurred in matched ankylosing spondylitis synovial fluid.

Note on this clonotype: The antigen is unknown. One end of the junction varies from germline; a read error may be responsible.

This chain links TRBV20-1 with TRBJ2-3, with a tentative D call TRBD2 (6 bases). The specimen sequenced was blood, either unsorted or a sorted T cell fraction (not recorded which). This clonotype originated in a male donor with ankylosing spondylitis or in good health (not recorded which). The CDR3 nucleotides read TGCTGTGCTAGAGATCTAGCGAGGGGTACAGATACGCAGTATTTT. It codes for CCARDLARGTDTQYF.